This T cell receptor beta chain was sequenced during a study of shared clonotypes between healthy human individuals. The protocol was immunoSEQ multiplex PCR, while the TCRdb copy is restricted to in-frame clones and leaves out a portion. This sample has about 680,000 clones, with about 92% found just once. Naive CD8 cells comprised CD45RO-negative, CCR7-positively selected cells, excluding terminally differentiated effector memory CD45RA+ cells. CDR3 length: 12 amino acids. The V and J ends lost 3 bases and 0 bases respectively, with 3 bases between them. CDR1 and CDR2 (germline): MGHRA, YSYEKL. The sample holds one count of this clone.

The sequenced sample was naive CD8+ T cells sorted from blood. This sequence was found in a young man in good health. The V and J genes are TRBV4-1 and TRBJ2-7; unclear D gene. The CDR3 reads CASSHLSYEQYF. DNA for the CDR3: TGCGCCAGCAGCCACCTCTCCTACGAGCAGTACTTC.